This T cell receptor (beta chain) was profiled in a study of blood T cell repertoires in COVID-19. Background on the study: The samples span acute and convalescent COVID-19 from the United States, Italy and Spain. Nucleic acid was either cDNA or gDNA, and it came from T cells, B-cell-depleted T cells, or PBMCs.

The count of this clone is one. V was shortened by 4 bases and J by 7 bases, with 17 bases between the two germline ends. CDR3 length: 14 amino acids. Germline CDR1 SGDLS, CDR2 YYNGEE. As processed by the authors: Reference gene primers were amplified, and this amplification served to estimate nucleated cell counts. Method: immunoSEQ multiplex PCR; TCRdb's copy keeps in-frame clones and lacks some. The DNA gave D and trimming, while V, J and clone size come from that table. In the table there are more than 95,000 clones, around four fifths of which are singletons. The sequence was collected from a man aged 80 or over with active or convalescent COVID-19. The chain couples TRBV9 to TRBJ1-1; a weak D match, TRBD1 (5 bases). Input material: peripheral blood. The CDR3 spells CASSTRQSVDEAFF. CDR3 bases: TGTGCCAGCAGCACTCGACAGTCTGTCGATGAAGCTTTCTTT. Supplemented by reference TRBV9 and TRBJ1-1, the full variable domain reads DSGVTQTPKHLITATGQRVTLRCSPRSGDLSVYWYQQSLDQGLQFLIQYYNGEERAKGNILERFSAQQFPDLHSELNLSSLELGDSALYFCASSTRQSVDEAFFGQGTRLTVV.